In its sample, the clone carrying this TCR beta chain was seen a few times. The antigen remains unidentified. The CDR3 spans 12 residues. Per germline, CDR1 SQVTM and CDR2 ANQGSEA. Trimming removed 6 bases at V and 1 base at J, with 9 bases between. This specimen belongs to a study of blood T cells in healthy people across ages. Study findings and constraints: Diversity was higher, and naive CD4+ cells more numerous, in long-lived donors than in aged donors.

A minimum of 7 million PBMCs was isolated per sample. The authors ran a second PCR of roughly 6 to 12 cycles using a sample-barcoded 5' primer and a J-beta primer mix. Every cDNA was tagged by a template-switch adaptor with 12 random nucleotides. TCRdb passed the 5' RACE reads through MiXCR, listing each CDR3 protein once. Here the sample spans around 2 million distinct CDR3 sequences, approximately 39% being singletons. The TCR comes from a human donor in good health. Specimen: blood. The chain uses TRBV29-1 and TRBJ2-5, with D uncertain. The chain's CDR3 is CSVRTLQETQYF. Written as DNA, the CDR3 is TGCAGCGTACGCACCCTCCAAGAGACCCAGTACTTC.